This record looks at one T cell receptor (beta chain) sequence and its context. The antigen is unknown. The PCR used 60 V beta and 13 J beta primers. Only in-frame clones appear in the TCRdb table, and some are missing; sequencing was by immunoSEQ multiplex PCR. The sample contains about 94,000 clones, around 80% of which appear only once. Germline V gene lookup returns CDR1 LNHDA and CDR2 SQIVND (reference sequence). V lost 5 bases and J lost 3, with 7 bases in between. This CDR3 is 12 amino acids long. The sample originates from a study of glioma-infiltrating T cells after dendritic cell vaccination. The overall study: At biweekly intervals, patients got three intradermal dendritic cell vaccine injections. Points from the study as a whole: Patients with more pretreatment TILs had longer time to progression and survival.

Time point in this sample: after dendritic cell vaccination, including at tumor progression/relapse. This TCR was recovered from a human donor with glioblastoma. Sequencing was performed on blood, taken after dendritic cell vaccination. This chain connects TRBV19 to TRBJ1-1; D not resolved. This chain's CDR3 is CASSRYDTEAFF. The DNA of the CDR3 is TGTGCCAGTAGTCGGTATGACACTGAAGCTTTCTTT.